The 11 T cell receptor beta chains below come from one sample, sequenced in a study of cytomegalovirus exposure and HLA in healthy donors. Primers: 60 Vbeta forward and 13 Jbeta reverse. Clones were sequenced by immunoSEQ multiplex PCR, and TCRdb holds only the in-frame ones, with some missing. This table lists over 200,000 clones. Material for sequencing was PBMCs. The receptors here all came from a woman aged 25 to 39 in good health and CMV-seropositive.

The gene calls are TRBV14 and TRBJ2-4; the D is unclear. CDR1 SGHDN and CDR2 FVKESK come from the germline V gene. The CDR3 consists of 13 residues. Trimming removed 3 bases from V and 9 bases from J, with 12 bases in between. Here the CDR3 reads CASSHLDTAIQYF. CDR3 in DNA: TGTGCCAGCAGCCACCTTGACACCGCCATTCAGTACTTC.

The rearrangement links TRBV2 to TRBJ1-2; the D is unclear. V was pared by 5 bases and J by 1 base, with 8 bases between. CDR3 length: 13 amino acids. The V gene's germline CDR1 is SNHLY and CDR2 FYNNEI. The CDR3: CASSPDFNYGYTF. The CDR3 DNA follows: TGTGCCAGCAGTCCAGATTTTAACTATGGCTACACCTTC.

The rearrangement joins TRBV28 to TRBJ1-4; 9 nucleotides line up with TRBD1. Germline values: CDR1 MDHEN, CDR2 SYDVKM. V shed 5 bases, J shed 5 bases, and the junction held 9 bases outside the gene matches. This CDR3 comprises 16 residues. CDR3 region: CASSPPGTGKNEKLFF. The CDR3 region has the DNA TGTGCCAGCAGTCCACCAGGGACAGGGAAAAATGAAAAACTGTTTTTT.

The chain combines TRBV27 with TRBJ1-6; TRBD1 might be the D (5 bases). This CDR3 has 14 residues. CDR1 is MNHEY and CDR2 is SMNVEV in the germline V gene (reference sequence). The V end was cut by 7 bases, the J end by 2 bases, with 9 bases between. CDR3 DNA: TGTGCCAGCAAAGGGGATACCTATAATTCACCCCTCCACTTT. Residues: CASKGDTYNSPLHF.

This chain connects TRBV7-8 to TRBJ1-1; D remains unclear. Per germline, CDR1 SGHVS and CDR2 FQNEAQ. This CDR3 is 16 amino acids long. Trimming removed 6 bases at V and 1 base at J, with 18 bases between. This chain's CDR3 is CASSRGSGTSNTEAFF. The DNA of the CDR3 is TGTGCCAGCAGTCGGGGTTCCGGCACCTCGAACACTGAAGCTTTCTTT.

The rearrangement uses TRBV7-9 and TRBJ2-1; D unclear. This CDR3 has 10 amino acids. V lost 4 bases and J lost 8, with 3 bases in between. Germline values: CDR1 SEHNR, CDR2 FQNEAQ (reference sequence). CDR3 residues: CASSSDEQFF. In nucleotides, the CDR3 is TGTGCCAGCAGCTCGGATGAGCAGTTCTTC. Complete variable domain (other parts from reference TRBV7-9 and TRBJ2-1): DTGVSQNPRHKITKRGQNVTFRCDPISEHNRLYWYRQTLGQGPEFLTYFQNEAQLEKSRLLSDRFSAERPKGSFSTLEIQRTEQGDSAMYLCASSSDEQFFGPGTRLTVL.

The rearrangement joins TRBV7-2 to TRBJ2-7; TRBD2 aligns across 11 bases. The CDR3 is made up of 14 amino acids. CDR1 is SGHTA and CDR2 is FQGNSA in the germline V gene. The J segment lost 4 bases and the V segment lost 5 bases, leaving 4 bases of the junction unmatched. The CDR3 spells CASSRGLAAYEQYF. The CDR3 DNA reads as TGTGCCAGCAGCCGGGGACTAGCGGCTTACGAGCAGTACTTC.

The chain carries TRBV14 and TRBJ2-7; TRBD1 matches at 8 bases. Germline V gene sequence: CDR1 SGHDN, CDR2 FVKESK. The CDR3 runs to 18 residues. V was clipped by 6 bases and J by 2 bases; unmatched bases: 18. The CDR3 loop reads CASSWKTAGTGLPYEQYF. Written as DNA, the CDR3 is TGTGCCAGCAGTTGGAAAACTGCCGGGACAGGATTACCCTACGAGCAGTACTTC.

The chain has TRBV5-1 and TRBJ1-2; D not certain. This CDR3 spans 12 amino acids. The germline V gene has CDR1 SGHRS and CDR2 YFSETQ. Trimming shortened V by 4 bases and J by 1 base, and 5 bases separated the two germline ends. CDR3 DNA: TGCGCCAGCAGCCAGGATAACTATGGCTACACCTTC. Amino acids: CASSQDNYGYTF.

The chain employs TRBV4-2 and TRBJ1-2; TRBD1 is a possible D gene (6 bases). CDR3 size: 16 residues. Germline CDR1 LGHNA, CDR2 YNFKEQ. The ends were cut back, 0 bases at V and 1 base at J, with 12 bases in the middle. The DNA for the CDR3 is TGTGCCAGCAGCCAAGATTTGAGGGGGGGTAACTATGGCTACACCTTC. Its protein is CASSQDLRGGNYGYTF.

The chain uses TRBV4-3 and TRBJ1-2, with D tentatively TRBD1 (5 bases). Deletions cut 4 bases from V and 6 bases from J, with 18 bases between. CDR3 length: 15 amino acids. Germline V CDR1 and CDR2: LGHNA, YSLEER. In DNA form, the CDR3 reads TGCGCCAGCAGCCCTGACAGTACTCGAAGGGATGGCTACACCTTC. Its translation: CASSPDSTRRDGYTF.